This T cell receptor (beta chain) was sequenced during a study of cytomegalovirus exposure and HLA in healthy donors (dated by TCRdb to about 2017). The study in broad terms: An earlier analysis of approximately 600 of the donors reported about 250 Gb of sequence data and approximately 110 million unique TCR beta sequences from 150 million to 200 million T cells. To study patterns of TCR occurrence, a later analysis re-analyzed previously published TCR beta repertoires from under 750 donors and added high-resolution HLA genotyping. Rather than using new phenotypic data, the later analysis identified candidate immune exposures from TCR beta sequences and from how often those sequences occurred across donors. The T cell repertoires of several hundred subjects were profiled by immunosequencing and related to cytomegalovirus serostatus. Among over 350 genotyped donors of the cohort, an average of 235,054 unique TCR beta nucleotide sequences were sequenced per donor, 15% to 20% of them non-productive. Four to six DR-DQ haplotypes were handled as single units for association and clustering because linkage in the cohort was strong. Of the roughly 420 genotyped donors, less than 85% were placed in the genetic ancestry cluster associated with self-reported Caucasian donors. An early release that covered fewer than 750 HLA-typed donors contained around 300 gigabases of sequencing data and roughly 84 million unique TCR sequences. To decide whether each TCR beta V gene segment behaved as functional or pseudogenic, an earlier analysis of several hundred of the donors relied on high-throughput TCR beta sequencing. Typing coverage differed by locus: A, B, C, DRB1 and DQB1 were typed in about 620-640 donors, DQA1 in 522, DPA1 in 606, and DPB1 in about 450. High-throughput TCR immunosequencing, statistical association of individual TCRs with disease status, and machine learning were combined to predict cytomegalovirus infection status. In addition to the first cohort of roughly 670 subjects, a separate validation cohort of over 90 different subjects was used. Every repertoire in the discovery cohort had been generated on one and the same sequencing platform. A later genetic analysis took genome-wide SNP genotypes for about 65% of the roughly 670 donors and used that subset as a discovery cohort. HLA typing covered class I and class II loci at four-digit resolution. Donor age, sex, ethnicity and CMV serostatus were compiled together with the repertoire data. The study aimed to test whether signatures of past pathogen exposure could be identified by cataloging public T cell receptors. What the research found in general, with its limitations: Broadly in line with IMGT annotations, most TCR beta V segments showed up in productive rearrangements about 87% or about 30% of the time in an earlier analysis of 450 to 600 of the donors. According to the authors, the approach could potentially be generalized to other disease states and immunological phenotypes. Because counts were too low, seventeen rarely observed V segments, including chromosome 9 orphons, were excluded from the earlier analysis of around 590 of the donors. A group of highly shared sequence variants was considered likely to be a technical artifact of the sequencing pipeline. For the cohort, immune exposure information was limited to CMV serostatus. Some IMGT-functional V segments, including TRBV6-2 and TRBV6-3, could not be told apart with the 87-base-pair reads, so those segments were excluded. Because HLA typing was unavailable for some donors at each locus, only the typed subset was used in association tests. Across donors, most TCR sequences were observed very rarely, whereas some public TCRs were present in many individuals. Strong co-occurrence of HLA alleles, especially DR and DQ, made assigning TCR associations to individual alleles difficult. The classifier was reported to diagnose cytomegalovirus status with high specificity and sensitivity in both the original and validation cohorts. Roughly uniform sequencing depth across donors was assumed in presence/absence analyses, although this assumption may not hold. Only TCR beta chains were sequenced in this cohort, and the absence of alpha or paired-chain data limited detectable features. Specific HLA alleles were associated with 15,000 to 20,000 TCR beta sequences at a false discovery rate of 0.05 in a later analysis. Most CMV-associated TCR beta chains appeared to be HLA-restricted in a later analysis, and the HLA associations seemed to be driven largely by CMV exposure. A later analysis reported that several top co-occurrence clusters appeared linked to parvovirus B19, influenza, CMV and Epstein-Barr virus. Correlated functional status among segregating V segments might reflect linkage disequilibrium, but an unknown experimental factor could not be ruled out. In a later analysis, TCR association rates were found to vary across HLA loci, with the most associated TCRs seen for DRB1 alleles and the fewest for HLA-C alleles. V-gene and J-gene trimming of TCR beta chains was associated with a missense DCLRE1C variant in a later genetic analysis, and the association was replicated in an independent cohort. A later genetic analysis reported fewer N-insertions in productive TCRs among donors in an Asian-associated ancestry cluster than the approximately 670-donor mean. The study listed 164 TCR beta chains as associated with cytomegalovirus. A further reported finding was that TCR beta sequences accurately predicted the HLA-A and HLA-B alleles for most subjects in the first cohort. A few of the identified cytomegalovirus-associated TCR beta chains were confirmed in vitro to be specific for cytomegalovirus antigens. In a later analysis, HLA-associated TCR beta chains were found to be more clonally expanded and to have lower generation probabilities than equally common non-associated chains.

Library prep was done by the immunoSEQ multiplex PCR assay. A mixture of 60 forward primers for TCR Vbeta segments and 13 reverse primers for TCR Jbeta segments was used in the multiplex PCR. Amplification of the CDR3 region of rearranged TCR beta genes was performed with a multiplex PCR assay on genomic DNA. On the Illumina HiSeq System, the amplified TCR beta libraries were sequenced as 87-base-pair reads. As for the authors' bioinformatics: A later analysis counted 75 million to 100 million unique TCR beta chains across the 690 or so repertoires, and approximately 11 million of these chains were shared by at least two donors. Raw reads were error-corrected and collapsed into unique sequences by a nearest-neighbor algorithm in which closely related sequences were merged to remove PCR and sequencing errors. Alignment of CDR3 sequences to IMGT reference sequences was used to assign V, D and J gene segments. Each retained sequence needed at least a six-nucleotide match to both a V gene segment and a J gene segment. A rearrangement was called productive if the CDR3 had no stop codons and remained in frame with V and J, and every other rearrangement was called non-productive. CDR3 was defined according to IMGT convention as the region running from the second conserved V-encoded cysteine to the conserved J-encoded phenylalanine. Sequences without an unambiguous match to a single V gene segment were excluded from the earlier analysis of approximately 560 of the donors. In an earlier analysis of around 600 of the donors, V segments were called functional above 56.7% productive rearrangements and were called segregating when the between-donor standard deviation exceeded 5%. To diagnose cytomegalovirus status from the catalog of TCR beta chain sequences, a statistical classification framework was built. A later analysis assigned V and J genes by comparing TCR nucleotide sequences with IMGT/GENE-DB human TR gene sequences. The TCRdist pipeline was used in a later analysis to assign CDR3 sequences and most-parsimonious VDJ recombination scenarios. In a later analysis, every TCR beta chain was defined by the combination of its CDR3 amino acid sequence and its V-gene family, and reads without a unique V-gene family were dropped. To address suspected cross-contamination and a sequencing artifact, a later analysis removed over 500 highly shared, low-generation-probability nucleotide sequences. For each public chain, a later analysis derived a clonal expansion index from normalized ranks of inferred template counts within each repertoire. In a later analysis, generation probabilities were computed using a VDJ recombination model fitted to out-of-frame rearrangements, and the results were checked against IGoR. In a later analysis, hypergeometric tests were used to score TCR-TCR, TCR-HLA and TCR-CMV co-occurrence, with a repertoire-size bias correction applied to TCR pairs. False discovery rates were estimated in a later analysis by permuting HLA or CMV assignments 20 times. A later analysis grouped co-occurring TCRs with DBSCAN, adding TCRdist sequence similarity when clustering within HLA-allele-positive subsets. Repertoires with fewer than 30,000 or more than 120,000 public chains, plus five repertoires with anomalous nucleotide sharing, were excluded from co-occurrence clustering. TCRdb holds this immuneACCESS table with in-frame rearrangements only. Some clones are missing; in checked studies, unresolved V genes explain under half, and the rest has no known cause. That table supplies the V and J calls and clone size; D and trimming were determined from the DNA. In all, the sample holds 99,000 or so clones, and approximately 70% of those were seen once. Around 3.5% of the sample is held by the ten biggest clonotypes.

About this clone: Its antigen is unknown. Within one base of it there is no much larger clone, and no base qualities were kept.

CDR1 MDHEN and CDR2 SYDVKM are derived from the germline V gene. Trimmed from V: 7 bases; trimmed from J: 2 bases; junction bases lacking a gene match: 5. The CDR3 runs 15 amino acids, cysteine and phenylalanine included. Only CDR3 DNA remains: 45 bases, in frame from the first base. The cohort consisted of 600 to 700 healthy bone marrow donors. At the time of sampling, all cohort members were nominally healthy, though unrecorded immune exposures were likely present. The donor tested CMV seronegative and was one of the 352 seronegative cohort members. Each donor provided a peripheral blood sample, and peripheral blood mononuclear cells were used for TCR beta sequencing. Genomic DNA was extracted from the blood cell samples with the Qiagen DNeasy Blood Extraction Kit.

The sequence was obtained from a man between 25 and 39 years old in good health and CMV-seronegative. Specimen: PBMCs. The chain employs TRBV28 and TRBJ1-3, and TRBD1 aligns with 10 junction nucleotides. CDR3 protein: CASTVGQGTGNTIYF. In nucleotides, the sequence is TGTGCCAGCACTGTGGGACAGGGGACTGGAAACACCATATATTTT.